Detailed here is one TCR beta chain. The antigen is undetermined. This sample is part of a study of T cell repertoires in cytomegalovirus infection. TCRdb fed the reads into MiXCR, producing one record per CDR3 protein. The sample carries roughly 920,000 distinct CDR3 sequences, around 29% recorded once. The sequence derives from a human donor in good health (CMV status not recorded). Some clones in this sample may be carry-over from other donors' samples. Sequenced material: cultured CD8+ T cells from PBMCs, taken from culture after CMV antigen stimulation.

CDR3 loop: CASSFNRLAETQYF. Here the CDR3 DNA reads TGTGCCAGCAGTTTTAATAGGCTTGCGGAGACCCAGTACTTC. The chain has TRBV27 and TRBJ2-5; D is ambiguous. V dropped 3 bases and J dropped 5 bases, with 13 bases sitting between them. Germline CDR1 MNHEY, CDR2 SMNVEV (reference sequence). This CDR3 spans 14 amino acids.